This TCR beta chain was identified in a study of identifying expanded T cells in peripheral blood. The assay was immunoSEQ multiplex PCR, and TCRdb's table has in-frame clones only and misses some. This sample yields approximately 97,000 clones, of which approximately 88% are seen a single time; roughly an eighth belongs to the top ten. The origin of this receptor is a person between 18 and 75 years old in good health. Specimen: blood.

CDR3: CASSYSAERPNTEAFF. The DNA for the CDR3 is TGTGCCAGCAGTTACTCTGCGGAGAGACCGAACACTGAAGCTTTCTTT. The genes are TRBV6-6 and TRBJ1-1; no definite D call. The CDR3 covers 16 residues. The ends were cut back, 0 bases at V and 1 base at J, with 12 bases in the middle. In germline, CDR1 is MNHNY, CDR2 SVGAGI (reference sequence).